This passage covers 14 T cell receptor beta chains from one sample sequenced in a study of response to subunit inactivated influenza vaccine. In TCRdb, the RT-PCR reads were re-called with MiXCR into one record per CDR3 protein. The repertoire has 550,000 to 650,000 distinct CDR3 sequences, 10% to 15% of them found once; the top ten carry roughly 10%. Sequencing used PBMCs from blood, obtained on the day of vaccination. All receptors derive from a man aged 50 to 59 who received an inactivated influenza vaccine.

This chain connects TRBV20-1 to TRBJ2-1, with a tentative D call TRBD1 (5 bases). With 0 bases removed from V and 5 bases from J, the gap between germline ends came to 14 bases. The CDR3 contains 15 residues. From germline, CDR1 is DFQATT and CDR2 SNEGSKA (reference sequence). CDR3 protein: CSARDQGTTNNEQFF. For the CDR3, the DNA is TGCAGTGCTAGAGACCAGGGCACCACGAACAATGAGCAGTTCTTC.

J is TRBJ2-1 and V is TRBV12-3 or TRBV12-4; 9 bases are shared with TRBD2. Germline trimming cut 3 bases from V and 9 bases from J; bases unmatched to any gene: 9. The length of the CDR3 is 15 residues. CDR3 sequence: CASSLPSGVYGEQFF. The CDR3 bases are TGTGCCAGCAGTTTGCCTAGCGGGGTGTATGGTGAGCAGTTCTTC.

The table lists this clonotype with a few counts. V gene TRBV7-9 combines with J gene TRBJ2-1, with TRBD1 matching over 8 bases. The CDR3 loop spans 16 amino acids. J lost 7 bases, V lost 5 bases, and 13 bases had no gene match. Germline CDR1 is SEHNR and CDR2 is FQNEAQ (reference sequence). CDR3 bases: TGTGCCAGCAGCAAAAGGACAGGGCTATTAGAAAATGAGCAGTTCTTC. It encodes CASSKRTGLLENEQFF.

This clonotype was detected ten times or more. The chain has TRBV7-2 and TRBJ1-6; 8 bases are shared with TRBD1. V was clipped by 5 bases and J by 7 bases; unmatched bases: 7. Germline V gene sequence: CDR1 SGHTA, CDR2 FQGNSA. CDR3 size: 15 residues. In nucleotides, the CDR3 is TGTGCCAGCAGCCCTAGAGCAGGGGGCAATTCACCCCTCCACTTT. It is translated as CASSPRAGGNSPLHF. Full variable domain (missing parts from reference TRBV7-2 and TRBJ1-6): GAGVSQSPSNKVTEKGKDVELRCDPISGHTALYWYRQSLGQGLEFLIYFQGNSAPDKSGLPSDRFSAERTGGSVSTLTIQRTQQEDSAVYLCASSPRAGGNSPLHFGNGTRLTVT.

There are a few counts of this clonotype. This sequence joins TRBV6-1 and TRBJ2-7; either TRBD1 or TRBD2 may fit D (6 bases each). The germline CDR1 and CDR2 sequences are MNHNS and SASEGT. The CDR3 consists of 14 residues. V dropped 6 bases and J dropped 4 bases, with 16 bases sitting between them. In nucleotides, the CDR3 is TGTGCCAGCAGCCTGACTAGGGGGACATACGAGCAGTACTTC. Translated, it gives CASSLTRGTYEQYF.

This clonotype has at least ten counts. The CDR3 reads CASSLSGRNQPQHF. The CDR3 coding sequence is TGTGCCAGCAGCCTAAGTGGGCGCAATCAGCCCCAGCATTTT. The chain carries TRBV3-1 and TRBJ1-5; D gene unclear. This CDR3 has 14 amino acids. V was cut by 4 bases and J by 2 bases, with 9 bases left in between. Germline-derived CDR1 and CDR2 are LGHDT and YNNKEL (reference sequence).

The chain recombines TRBV24-1 with TRBJ2-1; 8 bases are shared with TRBD2. J gave up 1 base and V 4 bases, and 5 bases lay outside the gene matches. The CDR3 length is 16 residues. Per the germline V gene, CDR1 is KGHDR and CDR2 is SFDVKD. CDR3 sequence: CATSDSAGVSYNEQFF. CDR3 nucleotides: TGTGCCACCAGTGACTCAGCGGGAGTATCCTACAATGAGCAGTTCTTC.

This clonotype has at least ten counts. V usage is TRBV9 and J usage is TRBJ1-2; 8 bases match TRBD1. The CDR3 is made up of 14 amino acids. V shed 1 base, J shed 8 bases, and the junction held 7 bases outside the gene matches. Germline V gene sequence: CDR1 SGDLS, CDR2 YYNGEE. The CDR3 coding sequence is TGTGCCAGCAGCGTATTCGACAGGGGTGGCGGCTACACCTTC. It encodes CASSVFDRGGGYTF. Looking up the rest from reference TRBV9 and TRBJ1-2 gives the full variable domain: DSGVTQTPKHLITATGQRVTLRCSPRSGDLSVYWYQQSLDQGLQFLIQYYNGEERAKGNILERFSAQQFPDLHSELNLSSLELGDSALYFCASSVFDRGGGYTFGSGTRLTVV.

This clonotype turned up a few times. The chain couples TRBV24-1 to TRBJ2-1, with D perhaps matching TRBD1 (6 bases). Trimming pared 5 bases from V and 5 bases from J, leaving 15 bases between. Per germline, CDR1 KGHDR and CDR2 SFDVKD. There are 15 residues in the CDR3. The CDR3 region is CATSVRGLRDNEQFF. DNA for the CDR3: TGTGCCACCAGTGTTAGGGGGTTGAGGGACAATGAGCAGTTCTTC.

The chain has TRBV7-9 and TRBJ2-2; D not certain. Deletions cut 0 bases from V and 3 bases from J, with 8 bases between. The CDR3 consists of 15 residues. CDR1 SEHNR and CDR2 FQNEAQ come from the germline V gene (reference sequence). In DNA, the CDR3 is TGTGCCAGCAGCTTAGCCGGAACTTACACCGGGGAGCTGTTTTTT. This encodes CASSLAGTYTGELFF.

This clonotype was recorded at least ten times. The V gene is TRBV12-3 or TRBV12-4, the J gene TRBJ2-4, with TRBD1 matching 8 bases. J lost 6 bases, V lost 7 bases, and 8 bases had no gene match. This CDR3 comprises 14 residues. In DNA form, the CDR3 reads TGTGCCAGCACCCTACAGGGGGGATTAAACATTCAGTACTTC. It is translated as CASTLQGGLNIQYF.

This clonotype came up a few times. CDR3 in DNA: TGTGCCAGCAGTTACTCGATTGGGGCTGGCTACACCTTC. Translation: CASSYSIGAGYTF. This chain joins TRBV6-5 and TRBJ1-2; D perhaps matches TRBD1 (5 bases). This CDR3 contains 13 residues. Germline V gene data show CDR1 as MNHEY and CDR2 as SVGAGI. Trimming took 0 bases from V and 7 from J, leaving 9 bases between them.

This clonotype appeared a few times. J is TRBJ2-7 and V is TRBV7-2, with D unclear. The CDR3 runs to 14 residues. Germline CDR1 SGHTA, CDR2 FQGNSA. V dropped 2 bases and J dropped 7 bases, with 15 bases sitting between them. CDR3 in amino acids: CASSLKGLRWEQYF. DNA for the CDR3: TGTGCCAGCAGCTTAAAAGGTCTACGGTGGGAGCAGTACTTC.

The chain is built from TRBV20-1 and TRBJ2-1, with 8 bases lining up with TRBD2. Trimming cost V 4 bases and J 10 bases; bases outside gene matches: 9. The CDR3 is 13 amino acids. The germline gives CDR1 DFQATT, CDR2 SNEGSKA (reference sequence). Here the CDR3 DNA reads TGCAGTGCTATGTTGGCGGGAGGAGGCGAGCAGTTCTTC. Protein product: CSAMLAGGGEQFF.